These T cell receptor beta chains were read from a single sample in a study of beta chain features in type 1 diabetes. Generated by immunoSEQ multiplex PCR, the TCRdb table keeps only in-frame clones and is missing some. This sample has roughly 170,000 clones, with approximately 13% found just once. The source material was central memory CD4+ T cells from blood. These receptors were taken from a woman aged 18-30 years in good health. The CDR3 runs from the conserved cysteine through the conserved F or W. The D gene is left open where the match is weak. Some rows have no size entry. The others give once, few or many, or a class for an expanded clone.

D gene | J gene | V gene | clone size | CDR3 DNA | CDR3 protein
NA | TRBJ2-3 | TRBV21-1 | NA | TGTGAAACGTCGGCGGTACTCACAGATACGCAGTATTTT | CETSAVLTDTQYF
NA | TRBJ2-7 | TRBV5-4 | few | TGTGCCAGCAGCCCCTCAGGATTGTACGAGCAGTACTTC | CASSPSGLYEQYF
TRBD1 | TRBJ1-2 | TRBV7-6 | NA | TGTGCCAGCAGCGCGGGGACAGGGGGAGCTAACTATGGCTACACCTTC | CASSAGTGGANYGYTF
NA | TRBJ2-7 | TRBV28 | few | TGTGCCAGCACCACAGGGTCCCACGAGCAGTACTTC | CASTTGSHEQYF
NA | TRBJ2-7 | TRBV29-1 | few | TGCAGCGTTAGGTTGCACTACGAGCAGTACTTC | CSVRLHYEQYF
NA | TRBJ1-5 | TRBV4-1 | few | TGCGCCAGCAGCAAAGCGAATCTCGGACAGTTGAGGGGTAAGAGCAATCAGCCCCAGCATTTT | CASSKANLGQLRGKSNQPQHF
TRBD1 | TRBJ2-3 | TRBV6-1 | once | TGTGCCAGCCGAACAGGGGGCACCCGTGGGGATACGCAGTATTTT | CASRTGGTRGDTQYF
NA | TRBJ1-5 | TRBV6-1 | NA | TGTGCCAGCATGTTACAGGGAAATCAGCCCCAGCATTTT | CASMLQGNQPQHF
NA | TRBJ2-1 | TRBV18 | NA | TGTGCCAGCTCACCACCTAGAACTAGCCCCCAGTTCTTC | CASSPPRTSPQFF
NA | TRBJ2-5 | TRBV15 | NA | TGTGCCACCAGCAGAGGTCTACCGGGACTCGAAGAGACCCAGTACTTC | CATSRGLPGLEETQYF
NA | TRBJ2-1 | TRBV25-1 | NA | TGTGCCAGCAGTGATCCTCGGAGCTCCTACAATGAGCAGTTCTTC | CASSDPRSSYNEQFF
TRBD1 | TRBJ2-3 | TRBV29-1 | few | TGCAGCGTCCGACAAGGGACAGGTTACATTATGAATACGCAGTATTTT | CSVRQGTGYIMNTQYF
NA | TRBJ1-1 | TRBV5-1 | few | TGCGCCAGCAGCTTGGGGCCACAGGGCAGAGAGAACACTGAAGCTTTCTTT | CASSLGPQGRENTEAFF
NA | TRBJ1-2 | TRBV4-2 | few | TGTGCCAGCAGCCAAGATGGGCCCCGTTCCTATGGCTACACCTTC | CASSQDGPRSYGYTF
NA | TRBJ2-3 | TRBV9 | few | TGTGCCAGCAGCGAACTCACAGATACGCAGTATTTT | CASSELTDTQYF
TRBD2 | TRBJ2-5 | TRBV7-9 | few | TGTGCCAGCAGCTTTGGGACTAGCATTTTCCAAGAGACCCAGTACTTC | CASSFGTSIFQETQYF
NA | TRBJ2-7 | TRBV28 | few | TGTGCCAGCAGTTCCGGGGGACCACTCAAGCAGTACTTC | CASSSGGPLKQYF
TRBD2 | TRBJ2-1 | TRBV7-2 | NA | TGTGCCAGCAGCTTAGACGGACTAGCGGGAGCGGAGTTCTTC | CASSLDGLAGAEFF
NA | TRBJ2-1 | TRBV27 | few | TGTGCCAGCAGTGGTTCCAGGGCCAATGAGCAGTTCTTC | CASSGSRANEQFF
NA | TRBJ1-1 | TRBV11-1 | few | TGTGCCAGCAGCTTGGGACGGGAGTACACTGAAGCTTTCTTT | CASSLGREYTEAFF
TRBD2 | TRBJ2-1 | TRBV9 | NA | TGTGCCAGCAGCGTCATTAGCGGGGGGTACAATGAGCAGTTCTTC | CASSVISGGYNEQFF
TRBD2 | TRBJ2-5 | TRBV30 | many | TGTGCCTGGAGTGTACGGAGGACTAGCGGTAGGGAGACCCAGTACTTC | CAWSVRRTSGRETQYF
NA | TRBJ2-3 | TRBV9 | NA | TGTGCCAGCAGCGTAGAATCAGGGTGGGATACGCAGTATTTT | CASSVESGWDTQYF
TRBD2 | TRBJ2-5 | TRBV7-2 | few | TGTGCCAGCAGCTTAGTGGCGGGAGGAGAGACCCAGTACTTC | CASSLVAGGETQYF
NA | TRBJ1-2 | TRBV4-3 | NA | TGCGCCAGCAGCCAAGATCGGCCAGGGGAGCATGGCTACACCTTC | CASSQDRPGEHGYTF
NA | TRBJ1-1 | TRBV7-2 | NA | TGTGCCAGCAGCTCAACAGAGAACACTGAAGCTTTCTTT | CASSSTENTEAFF